The next 9 T cell receptor beta chains were all read from a single sample in a study of blood T cell repertoires in COVID-19. Clones were sequenced by immunoSEQ multiplex PCR, and TCRdb holds only the in-frame ones, with some missing. The sample holds around 170,000 clones, about 87% seen once. The specimen was peripheral blood. Receptors originate from a man in his sixties with acute or convalescent COVID-19.

This chain connects TRBV4-3 to TRBJ2-1, with 9 bases aligning to TRBD1. V was clipped by 5 bases and J by 4 bases; unmatched bases: 6. CDR3 length equals 15 residues. Germline assignment: CDR1 LGHNA and CDR2 YSLEER. The CDR3, as DNA: TGCGCCAGCAGCTCGGGACAGGGATTTTACAATGAGCAGTTCTTC. Amino acids: CASSSGQGFYNEQFF.

CDR3 amino acids: CASSWDRGSTDTQYF. CDR3 DNA: TGCGCCAGCAGCTGGGACAGAGGTAGCACAGATACGCAGTATTTT. The chain combines TRBV5-1 with TRBJ2-3; TRBD1 matches at 7 bases. The CDR3 covers 15 residues. The V segment lost 3 bases and the J segment 0 bases; nucleotides outside the gene matches: 4. Germline V gene sequence: CDR1 SGHRS, CDR2 YFSETQ.

The V gene is TRBV9, the J gene TRBJ2-1; a weak D match, TRBD1 (5 bases). Germline V lookup: CDR1 SGDLS, CDR2 YYNGEE. Trimming left V 0 bases short and J 5 bases short, with 9 bases between. The CDR3 totals 14 residues. CDR3 in DNA: TGTGCCAGCAGCGTAGCTCCAGGGAACAATGAGCAGTTCTTC. As protein: CASSVAPGNNEQFF.

The chain links TRBV5-1 to TRBJ1-5; D is perhaps TRBD1 (6 bases). The V end was cut by 2 bases, the J end by 6 bases, with 9 bases between. This CDR3 spans 13 amino acids. Germline CDR1 reads SGHRS; CDR2 reads YFSETQ. The CDR3 protein is CASSFEGVQPQHF. CDR3 nucleotides: TGCGCCAGCAGCTTTGAGGGGGTTCAGCCCCAGCATTTT.

The V and J genes are TRBV19 and TRBJ1-2, with a possible D match to TRBD1 (6 bases). The V end was cut by 5 bases, the J end by 4 bases, with 11 bases between. The CDR3 totals 13 residues. CDR1 LNHDA and CDR2 SQIVND come from the germline V gene (reference sequence). CDR3 loop: CASSVTGTYGYTF. For the CDR3, the DNA is TGTGCCAGTAGTGTGACAGGCACCTATGGCTACACCTTC.

With regard to this clone: This sample also contains other DNA sequences that code for the same CDR3. The chain recombines TRBV24-1 with TRBJ2-1; 9 nucleotides align to TRBD2. The CDR3 has 13 residues. CDR1 is KGHDR, CDR2 SFDVKD, per germline. Trimming at V came to 4 bases and at J to 8 bases, leaving 2 bases not matched to a gene. The CDR3 loop reads CATSEGTSYEQFF. CDR3 nucleotides: TGTGCCACCAGTGAAGGGACTAGCTATGAGCAGTTCTTC.

This chain connects TRBV5-1 to TRBJ2-5, with D possibly TRBD2 on 5 matching bases. This CDR3 has 13 amino acids. Germline CDR1 and CDR2: SGHRS and YFSETQ. V shed 4 bases and J shed 9 bases, with 16 bases lying between them. CDR3 sequence (DNA): TGCGCCAGCAGCGCCGGGGAATTGTGGGCCCAGTACTTC. Its protein is CASSAGELWAQYF. The full variable domain, in which reference TRBV5-1 and TRBJ2-5 provide the parts outside the CDR3, is KAGVTQTPRYLIKTRGQQVTLSCSPISGHRSVSWYQQTPGQGLQFLFEYFSETQRNKGNFPGRFSGRQFSNSRSEMNVSTLELGDSALYLCASSAGELWAQYFGPGTRLLVL.

The rearrangement joins TRBV12-5 to TRBJ1-1; 9 bases are shared with TRBD1. The CDR3 contains 16 residues. Per germline, CDR1 LGHNT and CDR2 FRNRAP. V trimming: 3 bases; J trimming: 7 bases; junction bases outside the gene matches: 12. The CDR3 loop reads CASGFGLAGQGIEAFF. CDR3 nucleotide sequence: TGTGCTAGTGGTTTCGGATTAGCGGGACAGGGAATTGAAGCTTTCTTT. Drawing the rest from reference TRBV12-5 and TRBJ1-1, the complete variable domain is DARVTQTPRHKVTEMGQEVTMRCQPILGHNTVFWYRQTMMQGLELLAYFRNRAPLDDSGMPKDRFSAEMPDATLATLKIQPSEPRDSAVYFCASGFGLAGQGIEAFFGQGTRLTVV.

The chain links TRBV24-1 to TRBJ2-1; 9 bases line up with TRBD1. The V segment lost 3 bases and the J segment 5 bases; nucleotides outside the gene matches: 7. Per germline, CDR1 KGHDR and CDR2 SFDVKD. The CDR3 consists of 16 residues. This CDR3 reads CATSDLAGTGNNEQFF. The CDR3 DNA follows: TGTGCCACCAGTGATCTCGCCGGGACAGGGAACAATGAGCAGTTCTTC.